The T cell receptor (beta chain) under discussion was sequenced for a study of neurological immune-mediated disorders. Sample time point: longitudinal time-point 1 (baseline). The unsorted libraries were made from 2 million PBMCs kept at -80 C. The table lists this clonotype with many counts. Its antigen is unidentified. V trimming: 7 bases; J trimming: 7 bases; junction bases outside the gene matches: 8. Germline CDR1 is MDHEN and CDR2 is SYDVKM. The CDR3 length is 14 residues. Study observations and caveats: The most TCR clonal expansion was seen in HTLV-1-associated myelopathy, whereas the least was seen in multiple sclerosis, below the level in healthy controls. None of the CDR3 amino acid sequences of expanded clones were shared across subjects, and this suggested private repertoires in all groups.

cDNA was made by 5'RACE with 10-nucleotide random UMIs. TCRdb reprocessed the 5' RACE reads with MiXCR, giving one entry per CDR3 protein. The sample records roughly 61,000 distinct CDR3 sequences, over 8.5% being singletons. This rearrangement joins TRBV28 to TRBJ1-4, with 8 bases identical to TRBD1. This receptor was identified in a male donor with HTLV-1-associated myelopathy (HAM/TSP). The sample consisted of PBMCs. CDR3 residues: CASIGGQGIEKLFF. Written as DNA, the CDR3 is TGTGCCAGCATCGGTGGACAGGGTATTGAAAAACTGTTTTTT.